This T cell receptor (beta chain) was recovered during a study of blood T cell repertoires in COVID-19. Study as a whole: From the United States, Italy and Spain came samples of acute and convalescent COVID-19. PBMCs, B-cell-depleted T cells, or T cells provided the cDNA or gDNA that made up the material.

Patients in Seattle were enrolled during active infection, then followed longitudinally. Authors' processing steps: For nucleated cells, counts were estimated from reference gene primer amplification. The protocol was immunoSEQ multiplex PCR, while the TCRdb copy is restricted to in-frame clones and leaves out a portion. V, J and clone size were drawn from that table, and D and trimming were deduced from the DNA. The table has 250,000 to 350,000 clones, roughly 88% seen once. Germline loops: CDR1 MNHEY, CDR2 SVGAGI. Trimming stripped 2 bases from V and 0 bases from J, with 7 bases between. The CDR3 is 15 amino acids.

The specimen sequenced was peripheral blood. The clonotype originates from a woman in her twenties or thirties with COVID-19, enrolled during active disease. This sequence joins TRBV6-5 and TRBJ1-4, with D maybe TRBD1 (6 bases). This CDR3 reads CASSYHRATNEKLFF. In DNA form, the CDR3 reads TGTGCCAGCAGTTACCACAGGGCAACTAATGAAAAACTGTTTTTT.